These 30 T cell receptor beta chains were all obtained from the same sample, sequenced in a study of vaccination and CD4 T cells after COVID-19. As to treatment: roughly ten-day PBMC culture with coronavirus spike peptide pools or control peptides (ViraFEST assay). The Oncomine TCR Beta short-read assay sequenced DNA from cultured CD4+ T cells. TCRdb reprocessed the PCR reads via MiXCR and lists one record per CDR3 protein. The sample yields approximately 12,000 distinct CDR3 sequences, 52% seen once. What these receptors recognize is not known. Sequencing used CD4+ T cells from blood, cultured in vitro. The receptor source for this set is a human donor who had recovered from COVID-19.

J is TRBJ1-2 and V is TRBV20-1; D is ambiguous. The CDR3 extends over 13 amino acids. Germline V CDR1 and CDR2: DFQATT, SNEGSKA (reference sequence). V gave up 1 base and J gave up 3 bases, with 9 bases separating them. The CDR3 protein is CSARVNLHYGYTF. Here the CDR3 DNA reads TGCAGTGCTAGAGTGAACCTCCACTATGGCTACACCTTC.

The rearrangement joins TRBV7-3 to TRBJ1-1; 7 bases line up with TRBD1. The CDR3 consists of 13 residues. With 6 bases clipped from V and 1 base from J, the junction kept 2 bases outside the gene matches. Germline V gene lookup returns CDR1 SGHTA and CDR2 FQGTGA. The CDR3, as DNA: TGTGCCAGCAGGGGACAGCCGAACACTGAAGCTTTCTTT. It encodes CASRGQPNTEAFF.

This rearrangement joins TRBV20-1 to TRBJ2-3, with 7 bases that match TRBD1. The CDR3 runs to 15 residues. V lost 5 bases, J lost 0 bases, and 8 bases stayed unmatched. The germline V gene encodes CDR1 DFQATT and CDR2 SNEGSKA (reference sequence). This chain's CDR3 is CSAEQLQGSTDTQYF. The CDR3 DNA is TGCAGTGCTGAGCAATTACAGGGGAGCACAGATACGCAGTATTTT.

The table lists this clonotype with a count of one. The chain recombines TRBV15 with TRBJ2-1; D is possibly TRBD1 (6 bases). The V end was cut by 1 base, the J end by 3 bases, with 13 bases between. Germline assignment: CDR1 LNHNV and CDR2 YYDKDF (reference sequence). The CDR3 is 16 residues long. For the CDR3, the DNA is TGTGCCACCAGCAGAGCAGGGGTAGAGGGCTACAATGAGCAGTTCTTC. Protein sequence: CATSRAGVEGYNEQFF.

The rearrangement uses TRBV6-1 and TRBJ2-5; TRBD1 or TRBD2 may be the D gene (5 bases each). The CDR3 length is 15 residues. Germline lookup yields CDR1 MNHNS and CDR2 SASEGT. With 4 bases removed from V and 1 base from J, the gap between germline ends came to 13 bases. CDR3 loop: CASSGSVGPQETQYF. The CDR3 DNA reads TGTGCCAGCAGTGGGTCGGTGGGACCCCAAGAGACCCAGTACTTC.

The rearrangement links TRBV9 to TRBJ1-6; 8 nucleotides line up with TRBD1. V lost 4 bases, J lost 8 bases, and 8 bases stayed unmatched. Germline CDR1 reads SGDLS; CDR2 reads YYNGEE. The CDR3 spans 15 residues. CDR3 nucleotides: TGTGCCAGCAGCCTGTTAGACAGGGGCTATTCACCCCTCCACTTT. As protein: CASSLLDRGYSPLHF.

This rearrangement joins TRBV9 to TRBJ2-5; weak D call: TRBD2 (6 bases). The CDR3 runs 17 residues. V was trimmed by 4 bases and J by 6 bases, leaving 25 bases between them. CDR1 and CDR2 (germline): SGDLS, YYNGEE. In nucleotides, the CDR3 is TGTGCCAGCAGCCCTGGGGACTCCCTGGACTATCAAAAGACCCAGTACTTC. Encoded protein: CASSPGDSLDYQKTQYF.

The rearrangement joins TRBV6-5 to TRBJ1-5, with no clear D. This CDR3 comprises 13 residues. Trimming cost V 4 bases and J 5 bases, with 9 bases left between them. Germline assignment: CDR1 MNHEY and CDR2 SVGAGI. The chain's CDR3 is CASSSRFYQPQHF. In nucleotides, the CDR3 is TGTGCCAGCAGTTCCAGGTTTTATCAGCCCCAGCATTTT.

The chain joins TRBV7-9 to TRBJ2-2, with D unresolved. The V gene's germline CDR1 is SEHNR and CDR2 FQNEAQ (reference sequence). There are 11 residues in the CDR3. V lost 5 bases, J lost 5 bases, and 3 bases lay in between. Here the CDR3 DNA reads TGTGCCAGCAGCCCAACCGGGGAGCTGTTTTTT. The encoded protein is CASSPTGELFF.

This clonotype turned up a few times. The J gene is TRBJ1-2, the V gene TRBV19; 7 bases map to TRBD1. CDR3 length: 13 residues. Trimming cost V 7 bases and J 8 bases; bases outside gene matches: 10. Germline lookup yields CDR1 LNHDA and CDR2 SQIVND (reference sequence). The CDR3 DNA reads as TGTGCCAGTACCCGGACAGGTTCTCGAGGCTACACCTTC. Translation: CASTRTGSRGYTF.

The chain uses TRBV7-2 and TRBJ2-5; 7 bases are shared with TRBD1. The CDR3 runs 15 residues. Losses at the gene ends were 5 bases for V and 0 bases for J; bases not matched to a gene: 6. Germline lookup yields CDR1 SGHTA and CDR2 FQGNSA. The CDR3 region has the DNA TGTGCCAGCAGCAAACAGGGACAGAACCAAGAGACCCAGTACTTC. Its translation is CASSKQGQNQETQYF. Combining the CDR3 with reference TRBV7-2 and TRBJ2-5 gives the whole variable domain GAGVSQSPSNKVTEKGKDVELRCDPISGHTALYWYRQSLGQGLEFLIYFQGNSAPDKSGLPSDRFSAERTGGSVSTLTIQRTQQEDSAVYLCASSKQGQNQETQYFGPGTRLLVL.

The chain recombines TRBV7-8 with TRBJ1-5; D is unclear. The CDR3 has 15 residues. Germline CDR1 and CDR2: SGHVS and FQNEAQ. V lost 2 bases and J lost 0, with 8 bases in between. CDR3 nucleotides: TGTGCCAGCAGCTTATCGGGAGGTAGCAATCAGCCCCAGCATTTT. Its translation is CASSLSGGSNQPQHF.

The V and J genes are TRBV30 and TRBJ1-6; tentative D call: TRBD1 (6 bases). Germline values: CDR1 GTSNPN, CDR2 SVGIG (reference sequence). This CDR3 has 16 residues. V shed 3 bases and J shed 1 base, with 13 bases lying between them. The CDR3 sequence: CAWRNRVRSYNSPLHF. The CDR3 DNA reads as TGTGCCTGGAGGAACAGGGTACGGTCCTATAATTCACCCCTCCACTTT.

The genes are TRBV12-3 or TRBV12-4 and TRBJ2-5, with TRBD2 matching 7 bases. V lost 5 bases to trimming and J lost 7 bases; unmatched junction nucleotides: 13. This CDR3 is 15 amino acids long. The CDR3 DNA reads as TGTGCCAGCAGTCGAGGGTTAGCGGGCGACAGGACCCAGTACTTC. Translation gives CASSRGLAGDRTQYF.

The chain has TRBV10-3 and TRBJ2-1; D is uncertain. The CDR3 is made up of 16 amino acids. V lost 0 bases and J 3 bases, leaving 12 bases between the germline ends. CDR1 is ENHRY and CDR2 is SYGVKD in the germline V gene. The CDR3 DNA sequence: TGTGCCATCAGTGAGTCCTTTGGTCAAGACTACAATGAGCAGTTCTTC. Encoded protein: CAISESFGQDYNEQFF.

The V gene is TRBV20-1, the J gene TRBJ2-2; D uncertain. Looked up from germline, CDR1 is DFQATT and CDR2 is SNEGSKA (reference sequence). V lost 2 bases and J lost 0, with 10 bases in between. CDR3 length: 15 amino acids. DNA of the CDR3: TGCAGTGCTAGAAGGACGGACGCGAACACCGGGGAGCTGTTTTTT. Residues: CSARRTDANTGELFF.

The chain has TRBV7-3 and TRBJ2-5; D is ambiguous. Trimming removed 1 base at V and 1 base at J, with 13 bases between. Germline lookup yields CDR1 SGHTA and CDR2 FQGTGA. The CDR3 consists of 16 residues. The CDR3 bases are TGTGCCAGCAGCTTAAATGGTTTGGGATTCCAAGAGACCCAGTACTTC. This codes for CASSLNGLGFQETQYF.

In this sample, this clonotype turned up a few times. The chain joins TRBV11-3 to TRBJ2-7, with TRBD2 matching 11 bases. The ends lost 3 bases at V and 6 bases at J; junction bases unmatched: 13. Germline assignment: CDR1 SGHNT and CDR2 YENEEA. The CDR3 has 17 amino acids. Here the CDR3 DNA reads TGTGCCAGCAGCTTTCCCGTGATAGCGGGAGGGCGGTTCGAGCAGTACTTC. It codes for CASSFPVIAGGRFEQYF.

This sequence joins TRBV2 and TRBJ1-2, with D unclear. CDR1 and CDR2 from the germline V gene are SNHLY and FYNNEI. Trimming shortened V by 8 bases and J by 7 bases, and 14 bases separated the two germline ends. CDR3 length equals 12 residues. CDR3 bases: TGTGCCAGCCGCATATCAGTTGGTGGCTACACCTTC. Protein: CASRISVGGYTF. Full variable domain (missing parts from reference TRBV2 and TRBJ1-2): EPEVTQTPSHQVTQMGQEVILRCVPISNHLYFYWYRQILGQKVEFLVSFYNNEISEKSEIFDDQFSVERPDGSNFTLKIRSTKLEDSAMYFCASRISVGGYTFGSGTRLTVV.

V gene TRBV27 combines with J gene TRBJ1-6; no reliable D call. The germline gives CDR1 MNHEY, CDR2 SMNVEV (reference sequence). This CDR3 comprises 16 residues. Trimming removed 3 bases from V and 0 bases from J, with 9 bases in between. As DNA, the CDR3 is TGTGCCAGCAGTTTCGGGCGGTCCTCCTATAATTCACCCCTCCACTTT. Protein product: CASSFGRSSYNSPLHF.

The V gene is TRBV7-2, the J gene TRBJ2-7; 7 bases align to TRBD1. The CDR3 runs to 13 residues. The trim removed 5 bases at V and 3 bases at J, leaving 4 bases unmatched. CDR1 SGHTA and CDR2 FQGNSA come from the germline V gene. Here the CDR3 DNA reads TGTGCCAGCAGCCCCTGGGACAGCTACGAGCAGTACTTC. Its protein is CASSPWDSYEQYF.

This rearrangement joins TRBV28 to TRBJ2-7; D tentatively reads TRBD1 or TRBD2 (5 bases each). The CDR3 is 15 amino acids. The V end was cut by 6 bases, the J end by 0 bases, with 15 bases between. Germline lookup yields CDR1 MDHEN and CDR2 SYDVKM. CDR3 in amino acids: CASRPRDGISYEQYF. CDR3 DNA sequence: TGTGCCAGCAGACCTCGGGACGGCATCTCCTACGAGCAGTACTTC.

The V gene is TRBV2, the J gene TRBJ1-1, with D possibly being TRBD1 (5 bases). Germline V CDR1 and CDR2: SNHLY, FYNNEI. This CDR3 contains 14 residues. V was shortened by 5 bases and J by 0 bases, with 10 bases between the two germline ends. The CDR3 reads CASSRDGLNTEAFF. The DNA for the CDR3 is TGTGCCAGCAGTCGGGACGGACTGAACACTGAAGCTTTCTTT.

This clonotype has just a few counts. The chain combines TRBV6-1 with TRBJ2-1; the D gene is possibly TRBD2 (5 bases). Germline CDR1 is MNHNS and CDR2 is SASEGT. There are 16 residues in the CDR3. V was trimmed by 0 bases and J by 6 bases, leaving 15 bases between them. CDR3 in amino acids: CASSEADGVGGNEQFF. The CDR3 region has the DNA TGTGCCAGCAGTGAAGCAGACGGAGTTGGAGGCAATGAGCAGTTCTTC.

The chain employs TRBV25-1 and TRBJ2-2; D unresolved. The germline CDR1 and CDR2 sequences are MGHDK and SYGVNS. V lost 5 bases and J lost 5, with 12 bases in between. CDR3 length: 14 amino acids. This CDR3 reads CASSPLTRTGELFF. CDR3 in DNA: TGTGCCAGCAGTCCCCTGACCCGGACCGGGGAGCTGTTTTTT.

The chain carries TRBV27 and TRBJ2-2, with 8 bases that match TRBD2. The V segment lost 1 base and the J segment 6 bases; nucleotides outside the gene matches: 7. Germline lookup yields CDR1 MNHEY and CDR2 SMNVEV (reference sequence). There are 16 residues in the CDR3. This chain's CDR3 is CASSLYSGSYPGELFF. The CDR3 nucleotides are TGTGCCAGCAGTTTATACAGCGGGAGTTACCCCGGGGAGCTGTTTTTT.

Judged by abundance, this clonotype is medium-sized. The genes are TRBV20-1 and TRBJ1-2; 7 bases are shared with TRBD1. Germline trimming cut 0 bases from V and 6 bases from J; bases unmatched to any gene: 4. The V gene's germline CDR1 is DFQATT and CDR2 SNEGSKA (reference sequence). The CDR3 extends over 13 amino acids. The CDR3: CSARDLTGDGYTF. The CDR3 DNA reads TGCAGTGCTAGAGATCTAACAGGGGATGGCTACACCTTC.

The chain recombines TRBV7-9 with TRBJ1-2; D not resolved. With 4 bases removed from V and 7 bases from J, the gap between germline ends came to 13 bases. Germline lookup yields CDR1 SEHNR and CDR2 FQNEAQ (reference sequence). The CDR3 has 13 amino acids. CDR3 sequence reads: CASSSNAGVGYTF. CDR3 bases: TGTGCCAGCAGCTCAAATGCAGGAGTTGGCTACACCTTC. Complete variable domain (other parts from reference TRBV7-9 and TRBJ1-2): DTGVSQNPRHKITKRGQNVTFRCDPISEHNRLYWYRQTLGQGPEFLTYFQNEAQLEKSRLLSDRFSAERPKGSFSTLEIQRTEQGDSAMYLCASSSNAGVGYTFGSGTRLTVV.

This chain links TRBV6-4 with TRBJ1-1; TRBD1 agrees at 9 bases. The CDR3 extends over 13 amino acids. Germline V gene data show CDR1 as MRHNA and CDR2 as SNTAGT. V trimming: 3 bases; J trimming: 9 bases; junction bases outside the gene matches: 5. CDR3: CASSDGTGNKAFF. CDR3 nucleotides: TGTGCCAGCAGTGATGGGACAGGGAACAAAGCTTTCTTT.

This chain connects TRBV7-2 to TRBJ1-6, with a tentative D call TRBD1 (6 bases). Germline CDR1 is SGHTA and CDR2 is FQGNSA. V lost 3 bases to trimming and J lost 7 bases, with 19 bases between them. The CDR3 length is 17 residues. The CDR3 DNA sequence: TGTGCCAGCAGCTTTTTGGGGGCAGGGAGGGGGAATTCACCCCTCCACTTT. Its translation: CASSFLGAGRGNSPLHF.